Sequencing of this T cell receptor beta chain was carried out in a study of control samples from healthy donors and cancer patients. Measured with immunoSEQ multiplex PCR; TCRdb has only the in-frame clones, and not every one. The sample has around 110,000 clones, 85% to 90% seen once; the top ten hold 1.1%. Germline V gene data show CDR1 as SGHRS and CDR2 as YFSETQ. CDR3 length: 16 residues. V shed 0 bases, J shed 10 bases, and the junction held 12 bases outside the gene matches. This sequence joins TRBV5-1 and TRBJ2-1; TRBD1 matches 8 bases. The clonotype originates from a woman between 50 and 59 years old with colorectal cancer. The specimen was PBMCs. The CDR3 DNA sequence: TGCGCCAGCAGCTTGGATGGACAGGGAGGAAGTAGCGAGCAGTTCTTC. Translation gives CASSLDGQGGSSEQFF.